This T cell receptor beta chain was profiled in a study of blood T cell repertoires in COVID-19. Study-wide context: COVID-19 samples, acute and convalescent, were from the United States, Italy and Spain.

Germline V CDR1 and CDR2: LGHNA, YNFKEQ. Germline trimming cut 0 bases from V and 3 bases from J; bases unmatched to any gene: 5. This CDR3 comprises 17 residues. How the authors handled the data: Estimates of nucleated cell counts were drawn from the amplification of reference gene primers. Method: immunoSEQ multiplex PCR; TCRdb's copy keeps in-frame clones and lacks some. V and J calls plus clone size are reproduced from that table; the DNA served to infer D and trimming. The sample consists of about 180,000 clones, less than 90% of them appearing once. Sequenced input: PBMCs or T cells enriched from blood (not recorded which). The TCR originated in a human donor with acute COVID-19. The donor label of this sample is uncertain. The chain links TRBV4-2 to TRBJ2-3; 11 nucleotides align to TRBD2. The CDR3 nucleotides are TGTGCCAGCAGCCAAGATCTAGCGGGGGGCGGGACAGATACGCAGTATTTT. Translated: CASSQDLAGGGTDTQYF.